This TCR beta chain was sequenced for a study of blood T cell repertoires in COVID-19. Overall study context: The study drew acute and convalescent COVID-19 samples from the United States, Italy and Spain. T cells, B-cell-depleted T cells, or PBMCs supplied cDNA or gDNA.

Germline assignment: CDR1 MDHEN and CDR2 SYDVKM. V dropped 5 bases and J dropped 6; count of bases not matched to a gene: 9. The length of the CDR3 is 15 residues. As processed by the authors: Amplification of reference gene primers provided the estimated nucleated cell counts. The method was immunoSEQ multiplex PCR; TCRdb's version includes in-frame clones alone and lacks a portion of them. Clone size and V and J calls were adopted from that table, with D and trimming inferred from the DNA. The sample shows roughly 160,000 clones, 90% to 95% of them seen only once. This TCR came from a man in his fifties with acute or convalescent COVID-19. This chain links TRBV28 with TRBJ2-3, with 9 bases matching TRBD1. The sequencing sample was made of peripheral blood. Here the CDR3 DNA reads TGTGCCAGCAGTGTTACAGGGGGCGCGTGGGATACGCAGTATTTT. Protein product: CASSVTGGAWDTQYF.